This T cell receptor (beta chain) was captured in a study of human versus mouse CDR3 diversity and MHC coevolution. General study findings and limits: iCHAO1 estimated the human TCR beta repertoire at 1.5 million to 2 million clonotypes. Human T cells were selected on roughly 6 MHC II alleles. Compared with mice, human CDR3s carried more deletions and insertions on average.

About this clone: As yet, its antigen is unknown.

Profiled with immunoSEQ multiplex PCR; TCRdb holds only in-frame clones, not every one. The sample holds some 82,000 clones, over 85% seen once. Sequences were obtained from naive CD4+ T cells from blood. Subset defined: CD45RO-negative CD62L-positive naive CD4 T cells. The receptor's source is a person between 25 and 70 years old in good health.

CDR3: CASSLEQGGSYEQYF. As DNA, the CDR3 is TGCGCCAGCAGCTTGGAACAGGGGGGCTCCTACGAGCAGTACTTC. The chain joins TRBV5-1 to TRBJ2-7; 8 bases agree with TRBD1. The length of the CDR3 is 15 residues. From germline, CDR1 is SGHRS and CDR2 YFSETQ. V lost 0 bases, J lost 0 bases, and 2 bases stayed unmatched.